Shown below are 11 T cell receptor beta chains from a single sample sequenced in a study of blood T cell repertoires in COVID-19. Libraries were prepared by immunoSEQ multiplex PCR; TCRdb keeps only in-frame clonotypes and omits some of them. The table records 200,000 to 250,000 clones, roughly 80% of them present only once. The sequenced sample consisted of peripheral blood. The receptors derive from a woman aged 80 or over with COVID-19, enrolled during active disease.

The V call is TRBV6-5, the J call TRBJ2-3, with D possibly TRBD2 on 5 matching bases. V was cut by 4 bases and J by 4 bases, with 15 bases left in between. This CDR3 has 15 residues. Looked up from germline, CDR1 is MNHEY and CDR2 is SVGAGI. CDR3 in amino acids: CASSSGIVSPDTQYF. The CDR3 DNA reads as TGTGCCAGCAGTTCCGGGATCGTGAGCCCAGATACGCAGTATTTT.

The chain joins TRBV30 to TRBJ1-2, with 8 positions matching TRBD1. The length of the CDR3 is 19 residues. The J segment lost 4 bases and the V segment lost 0 bases, leaving 19 bases of the junction unmatched. CDR1 and CDR2 (germline): GTSNPN, SVGIG (reference sequence). The CDR3 DNA follows: TGTGCCTGGAGTGTTCCAACCGGGACAGGAAGAGAGTCTAGCTATGGCTACACCTTC. This codes for CAWSVPTGTGRESSYGYTF.

The chain combines TRBV28 with TRBJ1-2; 10 nucleotides align to TRBD1. V lost 8 bases and J lost 4; bases outside the gene matches: 7. The CDR3 has 14 amino acids. CDR1 and CDR2 (germline): MDHEN, SYDVKM. CDR3 DNA: TGTGCCAGCGTCAGGGACAGGGGACTCTATGGCTACACCTTC. Translated, it gives CASVRDRGLYGYTF.

V usage is TRBV3-1 (or the pseudogene TRBV3-2) and J usage is TRBJ2-2; TRBD2 agrees at 7 bases. The CDR3 is made up of 16 amino acids. Per germline, CDR1 LGHDT and CDR2 YNNKEL (reference sequence). V lost 7 bases to trimming and J lost 4 bases; unmatched junction nucleotides: 12. CDR3 loop: CASTRRSGAPTGELFF. CDR3 coding DNA: TGTGCCAGCACTCGGCGGAGCGGGGCTCCCACCGGGGAGCTGTTTTTT.

The chain carries TRBV30 and TRBJ1-3; no clear D gene. The germline V gene has CDR1 GTSNPN and CDR2 SVGIG (reference sequence). V lost 7 bases and J 3 bases, leaving 13 bases between the germline ends. The CDR3 length is 13 residues. As DNA, the CDR3 is TGTGCCTCCGGGAGAGACTTTGGAAACACCATATATTTT. Translating gives CASGRDFGNTIYF.

The J gene is TRBJ2-1, the V gene TRBV14, with 12 bases fitting TRBD2. CDR3 length: 15 amino acids. CDR1 and CDR2 (germline): SGHDN, FVKESK. The junction had 5 bases not matched to a gene; V was cut back by 1 base and J by 10 bases. This chain's CDR3 is CASSQGLAGVKEQFF. The CDR3 coding sequence is TGTGCCAGCAGCCAAGGACTAGCGGGAGTCAAGGAGCAGTTCTTC.

The chain couples TRBV6-6 to TRBJ2-3; 10 bases fit TRBD2. The CDR3 has 16 amino acids. J was trimmed by 2 bases and V by 6 bases; bases with no gene match: 8. Germline V gene sequence: CDR1 MNHNY, CDR2 SVGAGI (reference sequence). Here the CDR3 DNA reads TGTGCCAGCAGGCTAGACACTAGCGGGACCACAGATACGCAGTATTTT. Translating gives CASRLDTSGTTDTQYF.

V gene TRBV4-3 combines with J gene TRBJ2-1; TRBD1 is a possible D gene (6 bases). The CDR3 runs 13 residues. V was pared by 2 bases and J by 8 bases, with 10 bases between. The germline V gene encodes CDR1 LGHNA and CDR2 YSLEER. The CDR3 reads CASSQQGIHEQFF. The CDR3 DNA sequence: TGCGCCAGCAGCCAACAGGGGATCCATGAGCAGTTCTTC.

The chain links TRBV7-2 to TRBJ2-1; 13 nucleotides match TRBD2. CDR3 length: 16 residues. With 6 bases clipped from V and 5 bases from J, the junction kept 7 bases outside the gene matches. From germline, CDR1 is SGHTA and CDR2 FQGNSA. The CDR3 DNA sequence: TGTGCCAGCAGTTATCGACTAGCGGGAGGTAACAATGAGCAGTTCTTC. Translation: CASSYRLAGGNNEQFF. The complete variable domain, with remaining parts taken from reference TRBV7-2 and TRBJ2-1, reads GAGVSQSPSNKVTEKGKDVELRCDPISGHTALYWYRQSLGQGLEFLIYFQGNSAPDKSGLPSDRFSAERTGGSVSTLTIQRTQQEDSAVYLCASSYRLAGGNNEQFFGPGTRLTVL.

V gene TRBV5-1 combines with J gene TRBJ1-6, with a tentative D call TRBD1 (5 bases). Per the germline V gene, CDR1 is SGHRS and CDR2 is YFSETQ. The V end lost 0 bases, the J end lost 7 bases, and 14 bases lay between the germline ends. This CDR3 spans 16 amino acids. The CDR3 here is CASSLDAPRGNSPLHF. As DNA, the CDR3 is TGCGCCAGCAGCTTGGATGCGCCAAGGGGAAATTCACCCCTCCACTTT.

The gene calls are TRBV7-2 and TRBJ2-3; 12 bases agree with TRBD2. The CDR3 runs 16 residues. J gave up 1 base and V 1 base, and 0 bases lay outside the gene matches. Germline CDR1 is SGHTA and CDR2 is FQGNSA. The CDR3 sequence is CASSLGLAGGTDTQYF. Here the CDR3 DNA reads TGTGCCAGCAGCTTAGGACTAGCGGGGGGCACAGATACGCAGTATTTT.